This entry lists 26 T cell receptor beta chains sequenced from one sample in a study of cytomegalovirus exposure and HLA in healthy donors. 13 Jbeta primers and 60 Vbeta primers were used for the PCR. Using immunoSEQ multiplex PCR, the repertoire was profiled, and TCRdb retains in-frame clones only, with some absent. The sample consists of some 130,000 clones, 78% of them appearing once. The specimen sequenced was PBMCs. The receptors originated from a female donor in good health and CMV-seronegative.

The chain links TRBV25-1 to TRBJ2-6; unclear D gene. V was shortened by 5 bases and J by 0 bases, with 2 bases between the two germline ends. This CDR3 region has 13 residues. Germline V gene data show CDR1 as MGHDK and CDR2 as SYGVNS. The CDR3: CASSLSGANVLTF. The CDR3 bases are TGTGCCAGCAGTCTCTCTGGGGCCAACGTCCTGACTTTC.

The rearrangement joins TRBV2 to TRBJ2-5; 10 nucleotides agree with TRBD1. The junction had 8 bases not matched to a gene; V was cut back by 5 bases and J by 5 bases. The CDR3 has 15 residues. The germline V gene has CDR1 SNHLY and CDR2 FYNNEI. The CDR3 is CASSLRQGAWETQYF. In DNA form, the CDR3 reads TGTGCCAGCAGTTTAAGACAGGGGGCTTGGGAGACCCAGTACTTC.

The chain is built from TRBV18 and TRBJ2-5; the D is unclear. V was cut by 2 bases and J by 2 bases, with 9 bases left in between. This CDR3 has 14 amino acids. Germline lookup yields CDR1 KGHSH and CDR2 LQKENI. CDR3 loop: CASSPYGEQETQYF. Here the CDR3 DNA reads TGTGCCAGCTCACCATACGGTGAACAAGAGACCCAGTACTTC.

The chain combines TRBV7-2 with TRBJ1-1; D not resolved. The CDR3 loop spans 13 amino acids. V lost 0 bases and J lost 1, with 3 bases in between. Germline V gives CDR1 SGHTA, CDR2 FQGNSA. Written as DNA, the CDR3 is TGTGCCAGCAGCTTAGCCGGGAACACTGAAGCTTTCTTT. This codes for CASSLAGNTEAFF.

Points on this clone: Additional DNA sequences in this sample encode the identical CDR3. The chain employs TRBV5-1 and TRBJ1-5, with D unclear. Between the trimmed V and J ends, which lost 2 bases and 4 bases, there was a span of 7 bases. The CDR3 sequence is 13 residues long. Germline CDR1 SGHRS, CDR2 YFSETQ. Written as DNA, the CDR3 is TGCGCCAGCAGCTTAGCGGGAAATCAGCCCCAGCATTTT. It codes for CASSLAGNQPQHF. Full variable domain (remainder filled in from reference TRBV5-1 and TRBJ1-5): KAGVTQTPRYLIKTRGQQVTLSCSPISGHRSVSWYQQTPGQGLQFLFEYFSETQRNKGNFPGRFSGRQFSNSRSEMNVSTLELGDSALYLCASSLAGNQPQHFGDGTRLSIL.

This chain links TRBV5-1 with TRBJ2-2, with D perhaps TRBD1 (6 bases). Germline CDR1 SGHRS, CDR2 YFSETQ. CDR3 size: 15 residues. Trimming shortened V by 9 bases and J by 1 base, and 16 bases separated the two germline ends. CDR3 coding DNA: TGCGCCACCCGTCCACAGGGTGGGAACACCGGGGAGCTGTTTTTT. Translating it yields CATRPQGGNTGELFF.

The genes are TRBV7-9 and TRBJ1-2; D remains ambiguous. The germline V gene has CDR1 SEHNR and CDR2 FQNEAQ (reference sequence). The CDR3 is made up of 15 amino acids. V was cut by 4 bases and J by 4 bases, with 16 bases left in between. The CDR3 DNA follows: TGTGCCAGCAGCTCACCCGCCCAGGCCCTCTATGGCTACACCTTC. This translates into CASSSPAQALYGYTF.

This clone is a singleton in its sample. The genes are TRBV7-2 and TRBJ2-1; 8 positions agree with TRBD2. Germline V gives CDR1 SGHTA, CDR2 FQGNSA. Trimming removed 6 bases from V and 0 bases from J; junction bases left unmatched: 7. The CDR3 is 16 residues long. The CDR3 nucleotides are TGTGCCAGCAGTCCCATAGCGGGACGCTCCTACAATGAGCAGTTCTTC. Translating gives CASSPIAGRSYNEQFF.

The rearrangement joins TRBV5-1 to TRBJ2-1; a weak D match, TRBD1 (6 bases). This CDR3 is built from 17 residues. V was cut by 4 bases and J by 4 bases, with 21 bases left in between. The germline V gene has CDR1 SGHRS and CDR2 YFSETQ. The CDR3 is CASSALQGRGPYNEQFF. The CDR3 region has the DNA TGCGCCAGCAGCGCCTTACAGGGTCGAGGACCTTACAATGAGCAGTTCTTC.

This clone is a singleton in its sample. The chain recombines TRBV2 with TRBJ1-5, with a possible D match to TRBD1 (5 bases). Per germline, CDR1 SNHLY and CDR2 FYNNEI. Trimming pared 8 bases from V and 1 base from J, leaving 15 bases between. The CDR3 covers 15 residues. CDR3 region: CASVRGGDSNQPQHF. CDR3 bases: TGTGCCAGCGTGAGGGGCGGGGACAGCAATCAGCCCCAGCATTTT.

The V and J genes are TRBV29-1 and TRBJ2-7; 8 nucleotides line up with TRBD2. The V segment lost 2 bases and the J segment 4 bases; nucleotides outside the gene matches: 4. The germline V gene encodes CDR1 SQVTM and CDR2 ANQGSEA. The CDR3 has 13 residues. In DNA, the CDR3 is TGCAGCGTTGAATCCACTAGCGGTTACGAGCAGTACTTC. This codes for CSVESTSGYEQYF.

This chain uses TRBV27 with TRBJ1-2, with no clear D. The V end lost 5 bases, the J end lost 4 bases, and 17 bases lay between the germline ends. Germline loops: CDR1 MNHEY, CDR2 SMNVEV (reference sequence). The CDR3 contains 15 residues. CDR3 protein: CASSPSGPRGYGYTF. The CDR3 nucleotides are TGTGCCAGCAGTCCCTCTGGGCCACGGGGCTATGGCTACACCTTC.

The table lists this clone with a few counts. The rearrangement uses TRBV4-3 and TRBJ2-3; TRBD1 agrees at 7 bases. J lost 4 bases, V lost 1 base, and 5 bases had no gene match. The germline V gene encodes CDR1 LGHNA and CDR2 YSLEER. The CDR3 sequence is 15 residues long. The CDR3 DNA reads TGCGCCAGCAGCCAAGTCGACAGGGTTCCAGATACGCAGTATTTT. This encodes CASSQVDRVPDTQYF.

CDR3 in amino acids: CASSTGLNYGYTF. The CDR3 DNA reads TGTGCCAGCAGTACAGGCCTTAACTATGGCTACACCTTC. The chain is built from TRBV27 and TRBJ1-2; possible D gene TRBD1, 5 bases. From germline, CDR1 is MNHEY and CDR2 SMNVEV (reference sequence). V shed 5 bases and J shed 1 base, with 8 bases lying between them. The CDR3 contains 13 residues.

The V call is TRBV19, the J call TRBJ2-7, with TRBD2 identical over 10 bases. Per germline, CDR1 LNHDA and CDR2 SQIVND (reference sequence). V was clipped by 5 bases and J by 2 bases; unmatched bases: 6. CDR3 length: 15 residues. DNA for the CDR3: TGTGCCAGTAGTGTCGGGACTAGCGCGGCCTACGAGCAGTACTTC. This encodes CASSVGTSAAYEQYF. Looking up the rest from reference TRBV19 and TRBJ2-7 gives the full variable domain: DGGITQSPKYLFRKEGQNVTLSCEQNLNHDAMYWYRQDPGQGLRLIYYSQIVNDFQKGDIAEGYSVSREKKESFPLTVTSAQKNPTAFYLCASSVGTSAAYEQYFGPGTRLTVT.

The V call is TRBV18, the J call TRBJ2-7; D gene ambiguous. Germline-derived CDR1 and CDR2 are KGHSH and LQKENI. This CDR3 is 13 amino acids long. Trimming left V 2 bases short and J 3 bases short, with 8 bases between. The CDR3 reads CASSPTTSYEQYF. The CDR3 DNA sequence: TGTGCCAGCTCACCAACAACCAGCTACGAGCAGTACTTC.

This clone was found a few times. The V and J genes are TRBV28 and TRBJ1-5; 9 nucleotides align to TRBD1. Trimming took 8 bases from V and 5 from J; bases not matched to a gene: 4. The germline V gene encodes CDR1 MDHEN and CDR2 SYDVKM. The CDR3 loop spans 13 amino acids. CDR3 in DNA: TGTGCCAGCCTACAGGGGGCCCATCAGCCCCAGCATTTT. Its translation: CASLQGAHQPQHF.

The chain combines TRBV9 with TRBJ2-1; possible D gene TRBD1, 5 bases. This CDR3 spans 15 amino acids. V lost 4 bases and J 0 bases, leaving 11 bases between the germline ends. Germline V gene sequence: CDR1 SGDLS, CDR2 YYNGEE. This chain's CDR3 is CASSYDSSSYNEQFF. CDR3 DNA sequence: TGTGCCAGCAGCTATGACAGCAGCTCCTACAATGAGCAGTTCTTC.

As to this clone: At one end the junction does not follow the germline gene, possibly because of a read error. The chain couples TRBV6-5 to TRBJ2-6; tentative D call: TRBD1 (5 bases). The CDR3 is 14 residues long. Germline CDR1 and CDR2: MNHEY and SVGAGI. CDR3 bases: TGTGCCAGCAGTTTACAATCTGGGGCCAACGGCCTGACTTTC. It specifies CASSLQSGANGLTF.

The genes are TRBV6-5 and TRBJ1-2, with a tentative D call TRBD1 (5 bases). V lost 8 bases and J lost 3, with 13 bases in between. In germline, CDR1 is MNHEY, CDR2 SVGAGI. The CDR3 has 13 amino acids. The CDR3 here is CASAGGRDYGYTF. In nucleotides, the CDR3 is TGTGCCAGCGCCGGGGGGAGGGACTATGGCTACACCTTC.

The rearrangement uses TRBV5-1 and TRBJ2-6; D uncertain. Germline CDR1 reads SGHRS; CDR2 reads YFSETQ. Deletions cut 1 base from V and 1 base from J, with 9 bases between. This CDR3 has 16 amino acids. CDR3 region: CASSLRVVSGANVLTF. In DNA, the CDR3 is TGCGCCAGCAGCTTGCGGGTAGTTTCTGGGGCCAACGTCCTGACTTTC.

This chain links TRBV7-2 with TRBJ1-4; 11 bases map to TRBD1. Germline assignment: CDR1 SGHTA and CDR2 FQGNSA. The CDR3 is 14 residues long. Trimming removed 5 bases from V and 8 bases from J; junction bases left unmatched: 4. The CDR3 region is CASSKDRGQEKLFF. CDR3 nucleotide sequence: TGTGCCAGCAGCAAGGACAGGGGGCAAGAAAAACTGTTTTTT.

The rearrangement joins TRBV11-1 to TRBJ1-5; no firm D call. Germline CDR1 and CDR2: SGHAT and FQDESV (reference sequence). This CDR3 has 13 amino acids. V dropped 3 bases and J dropped 7 bases, with 10 bases sitting between them. As DNA, the CDR3 is TGTGCCAGCAGCTTGGGTCCGCGGCAGCCCCAGCATTTT. Residues: CASSLGPRQPQHF.

This sequence joins TRBV28 and TRBJ1-5; TRBD1 agrees at 7 bases. After removal of 3 bases from V and 6 bases from J, the junction contained 8 bases not matched to a gene. CDR1 is MDHEN and CDR2 is SYDVKM in the germline V gene. The CDR3 loop spans 15 amino acids. CDR3 DNA sequence: TGTGCCAGCAGTTTCGGGACAGTACAGGGTCAGCCCCAGCATTTT. Its protein product is CASSFGTVQGQPQHF.

This clone was found a few times. This sequence joins TRBV15 and TRBJ2-2, with TRBD2 as a possible D gene (6 bases). Trimming took off 0 bases at V and 6 bases at J, with 11 bases between the two ends. The CDR3 spans 15 residues. Germline lookup yields CDR1 LNHNV and CDR2 YYDKDF (reference sequence). The CDR3 reads CATSRERERAGELFF. The CDR3 bases are TGTGCCACCAGCAGAGAACGGGAGAGGGCCGGGGAGCTGTTTTTT.

This clone was observed a handful of times. This chain links TRBV30 with TRBJ1-2; 9 nucleotides agree with TRBD1. The CDR3 consists of 15 residues. From germline, CDR1 is GTSNPN and CDR2 SVGIG (reference sequence). V was clipped by 6 bases and J by 4 bases; unmatched bases: 12. CDR3 in amino acids: CACKPGQGLVYGYTF. In DNA form, the CDR3 reads TGTGCCTGCAAACCGGGACAGGGATTAGTCTATGGCTACACCTTC.